The 6 T cell receptor beta chains reported below all come from one sample, sequenced in a study of cytomegalovirus exposure and HLA in healthy donors. Vbeta (60) and Jbeta (13) primers were used in the PCR. The assay was immunoSEQ multiplex PCR, and TCRdb's table has in-frame clones only and misses some. The data contain about 200,000 clones, more than 75% of them singletons. Sequenced: PBMCs. The source of these receptors is a male donor in good health and CMV-seropositive.

The CDR3 nucleotides read TGTGCCAGCAGCTTAGAGAGGGGAAACACCATATATTTT. This translates into CASSLERGNTIYF. The V and J genes are TRBV7-8 and TRBJ1-3, with no clear D. The CDR3 contains 13 residues. V lost 1 base, J lost 4 bases, and 5 bases lay in between. From germline, CDR1 is SGHVS and CDR2 FQNEAQ.

The chain is built from TRBV28 and TRBJ2-4; D gene unclear. The germline V gene has CDR1 MDHEN and CDR2 SYDVKM. The CDR3 runs 15 residues. V lost 5 bases, J lost 3 bases, and 14 bases lay in between. CDR3 DNA sequence: TGTGCCAGCAGTCCACCTGGGCTAATCAAAAACATTCAGTACTTC. Translated, it gives CASSPPGLIKNIQYF.

This clone was detected only a few times. The V call is TRBV9, the J call TRBJ2-3; D perhaps matches TRBD2 (6 bases). The V gene's germline CDR1 is SGDLS and CDR2 YYNGEE. V lost 4 bases and J lost 0, with 12 bases in between. The CDR3 consists of 15 residues. Here the CDR3 reads CASSLSGTSTDTQYF. As DNA, the CDR3 is TGTGCCAGCAGCCTCTCGGGGACTAGCACAGATACGCAGTATTTT.

The V gene is TRBV21-1, the J gene TRBJ2-3; TRBD2 was called by the table and not checked on the DNA. TRBV21-1 is a recognized pseudogene. The CDR3 loop spans 18 amino acids. The CDR3 nucleotides read TGTGCCAGCAGCAAATTGGGGACTAGCGGTGGGAGAGGAGATACGCAGTATTTT. This gives the protein CASSKLGTSGGRGDTQYF.

The chain has TRBV27 and TRBJ1-4, with a tentative D call TRBD1 (5 bases). V lost 4 bases and J 3 bases, leaving 18 bases between the germline ends. This CDR3 comprises 17 residues. The germline V gene has CDR1 MNHEY and CDR2 SMNVEV (reference sequence). CDR3 DNA sequence: TGTGCCAGCAGTTCGAACCCCACAGGTCCTTCTAATGAAAAACTGTTTTTT. Protein product: CASSSNPTGPSNEKLFF.

The CDR3 loop is CASSRQRSTNEKLFF. The CDR3 nucleotides read TGTGCCAGCAGCAGACAGAGATCAACTAATGAAAAACTGTTTTTT. The V call is TRBV6-5, the J call TRBJ1-4; D may be TRBD1 (5 bases). Germline V gene data show CDR1 as MNHEY and CDR2 as SVGAGI. V lost 6 bases to trimming and J lost 0 bases, with 11 bases between them. CDR3 length: 15 amino acids.